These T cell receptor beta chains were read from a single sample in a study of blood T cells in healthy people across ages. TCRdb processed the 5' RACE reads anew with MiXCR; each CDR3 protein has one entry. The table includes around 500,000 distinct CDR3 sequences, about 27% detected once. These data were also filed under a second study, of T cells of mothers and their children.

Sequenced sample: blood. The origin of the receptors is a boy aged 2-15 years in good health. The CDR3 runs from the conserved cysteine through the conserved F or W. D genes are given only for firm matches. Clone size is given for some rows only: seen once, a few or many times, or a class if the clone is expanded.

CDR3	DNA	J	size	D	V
CASSSPSHFGELFF	TGTGCCAGCAGTTCCCCTAGCCATTTCGGGGAGCTGTTTTTT	TRBJ2-2	many	-	TRBV12-3/TRBV12-4
CASRQGYTEAFF	TGCGCCAGCAGACAGGGCTACACTGAAGCTTTCTTT	TRBJ1-1	-	-	TRBV5-1
CASSSGTSRETQYF	TGTGCCAGCAGCTCCGGGACTAGCCGGGAGACCCAGTACTTC	TRBJ2-5	few	TRBD2	TRBV6-5
CASSYGAPTGIGNTIYF	TGTGCCAGCAGTTACGGGGCGCCGACAGGGATTGGAAACACCATATATTTT	TRBJ1-3	few	TRBD1	TRBV6-5
CSARLGGQTQYF	TGCAGTGCTAGGTTAGGAGGACAGACCCAGTACTTC	TRBJ2-5	once	-	TRBV20-1
CASSLSGQGYGNTIYF	TGTGCCAGCAGTTTATCCGGACAGGGATACGGAAACACCATATATTTT	TRBJ1-3	-	TRBD1	TRBV27
CSASRGPGANVLTF	TGCAGTGCCTCCCGGGGACCTGGGGCCAACGTCCTGACTTTC	TRBJ2-6	-	-	TRBV20-1
CASSTITGDEQYF	TGTGCCAGCAGTACCATCACAGGGGACGAGCAGTACTTC	TRBJ2-7	-	TRBD1	TRBV6-5
CASSLSRSTEAFF	TGTGCCAGCAGCTTATCCAGGAGCACTGAAGCTTTCTTT	TRBJ1-1	-	-	TRBV7-2
CSVETDYGYTF	TGCAGCGTTGAGACAGACTATGGCTACACCTTC	TRBJ1-2	few	-	TRBV29-1
CASSLGNTYEQYF	TGCGCCAGCAGCTTGGGGAATACCTACGAGCAGTACTTC	TRBJ2-7	few	-	TRBV5-1
CASSDRNNEQFF	TGTGCCAGCAGTGACAGAAACAATGAGCAGTTCTTC	TRBJ2-1	few	-	TRBV12-3/TRBV12-4
CSVEKGAYGYTF	TGCAGCGTTGAAAAGGGGGCCTATGGCTACACCTTC	TRBJ1-2	-	TRBD1	TRBV29-1
CASRWAGTNGYTF	TGTGCCAGCAGATGGGCCGGGACAAATGGCTACACCTTC	TRBJ1-2	-	-	TRBV3-1
CASSSGTSGSFSYEQYF	TGTGCCAGCAGCTCCGGGACTAGCGGCTCCTTCTCCTACGAGCAGTACTTC	TRBJ2-7	-	TRBD2	TRBV5-6
CASKGNTNYGYTF	TGTGCCAGCAAGGGTAACACTAACTATGGCTACACCTTC	TRBJ1-2	-	-	TRBV7-9
CASSQAEYEQYF	TGTGCCAGCAGCCAAGCCGAATACGAGCAGTACTTC	TRBJ2-7	few	-	TRBV3-1
CSGSGAGTEAFF	TGCAGTGGATCAGGGGCAGGGACTGAAGCTTTCTTT	TRBJ1-1	-	-	TRBV20-1
CASSVAGGEPQHF	TGCGCCAGCAGCGTGGCAGGGGGCGAGCCCCAGCATTTT	TRBJ1-5	-	TRBD1	TRBV5-1
CASSEGRTGSYEQYF	TGTGCCAGCAGTGAAGGGAGGACAGGGTCCTACGAGCAGTACTTC	TRBJ2-7	-	TRBD1	TRBV2
CSANTQTGELFF	TGCAGTGCAAACACTCAGACCGGGGAGCTGTTTTTT	TRBJ2-2	-	-	TRBV20-1
CASSVRGLAKNIQYF	TGTGCCAGCAGCGTAAGGGGACTAGCCAAAAACATTCAGTACTTC	TRBJ2-4	few	-	TRBV9
CASSWAGGYNEQFF	TGCGCCAGCAGCTGGGCGGGAGGCTACAATGAGCAGTTCTTC	TRBJ2-1	-	TRBD2	TRBV5-1
CASSKEVSTQYNEQFF	TGTGCCAGCAGCAAAGAGGTCTCGACCCAGTACAATGAGCAGTTCTTC	TRBJ2-1	-	-	TRBV21-1
CASSLQRGARYEQYF	TGTGCCAGCAGCCTCCAGCGGGGGGCCAGGTACGAGCAGTACTTC	TRBJ2-7	-	TRBD2	TRBV3-1
CASSQEDSTYEQYF	TGCGCCAGCAGCCAAGAGGACTCTACCTACGAGCAGTACTTC	TRBJ2-7	few	-	TRBV4-3
CASSPRGVEGYGYTF	TGTGCCAGCAGCCCTCGGGGGGTCGAGGGCTATGGCTACACCTTC	TRBJ1-2	-	-	TRBV6-1
CASSARADTQYF	TGTGCCAGCAGCGCTCGCGCAGATACGCAGTATTTT	TRBJ2-3	-	-	TRBV9
CASSLGGSGYSPLHF	TGTGCCAGCAGCTTAGGAGGGAGCGGGTATTCACCCCTCCACTTT	TRBJ1-6	-	-	TRBV7-8
CASSPPPQSGNEQYF	TGTGCCAGCAGCCCCCCGCCCCAATCGGGGAACGAGCAGTACTTC	TRBJ2-7	few	-	TRBV11-2
CASSLGAEAFF	TGTGCCAGCAGCTTAGGGGCTGAAGCTTTCTTT	TRBJ1-1	many	-	TRBV5-1
CSVVLGLQSYTF	TGCAGCGTTGTACTAGGGCTCCAAAGCTACACCTTC	TRBJ1-2	few	-	TRBV29-1
CASSYSYRAQNEQFF	TGTGCCAGCAGTTACTCGTACAGAGCCCAAAATGAGCAGTTCTTC	TRBJ2-1	-	-	TRBV6-5
CASSLDYNEQFF	TGTGCCAGCAGCTTGGACTACAATGAGCAGTTCTTC	TRBJ2-1	many	-	TRBV7-3
CASSQRGATLTGELFF	TGTGCCAGCAGCCAAAGGGGGGCTACCCTCACCGGGGAGCTGTTTTTT	TRBJ2-2	-	-	TRBV14
CASSFPGVDYGYTF	TGTGCCAGCAGCTTCCCAGGGGTAGACTATGGCTACACCTTC	TRBJ1-2	few	-	TRBV7-9
CASRRDGYQETQYF	TGTGCCAGCAGGCGGGACGGCTACCAAGAGACCCAGTACTTC	TRBJ2-5	-	-	TRBV12-3/TRBV12-4
CASSVDIAGGQIGVEQYF	TGTGCCAGCAGCGTAGATATAGCGGGAGGCCAGATAGGGGTTGAGCAGTACTTC	TRBJ2-7	-	TRBD2	TRBV9
CASSSPPGIKLAKNIQYF	TGTGCCAGCAGCTCGCCGCCCGGGATTAAACTAGCCAAAAACATTCAGTACTTC	TRBJ2-4	-	-	TRBV7-2
CASRAQGAHEQYF	TGTGCCAGCAGGGCACAGGGGGCTCACGAGCAGTACTTC	TRBJ2-7	few	TRBD1	TRBV6-5
CAISESTGRAGEQYF	TGTGCCATCAGTGAGTCGACGGGGAGGGCCGGCGAGCAGTACTTC	TRBJ2-7	-	TRBD2	TRBV10-3
CASSLKWEPSQETQYF	TGCGCCAGCAGCTTGAAGTGGGAGCCTTCCCAAGAGACCCAGTACTTC	TRBJ2-5	few	-	TRBV5-1
CASSYSGTKAGEQFF	TGTGCCAGCAGTTACTCCGGGACTAAAGCGGGCGAGCAGTTCTTC	TRBJ2-1	-	TRBD2	TRBV6-6
CASSYRTVLAGESTDTQYF	TGTGCCAGCAGTTACCGGACTGTTTTAGCGGGAGAGAGCACAGATACGCAGTATTTT	TRBJ2-3	-	TRBD2	TRBV6-2/TRBV6-3
CASSRGLETQYF	TGTGCCAGTAGCAGGGGGCTGGAGACCCAGTACTTC	TRBJ2-5	-	TRBD1	TRBV19
CASSLGTSGRAYNEQFF	TGTGCCAGCAGCTTAGGGACTAGCGGGAGGGCCTACAATGAGCAGTTCTTC	TRBJ2-1	few	TRBD2	TRBV7-2
CASRDSGTRSRDTQYF	TGTGCCAGCAGAGACTCCGGGACTAGGAGTAGAGATACGCAGTATTTT	TRBJ2-3	-	TRBD2	TRBV6-1
CASSNLADEQFF	TGTGCCAGCAGCAATTTAGCGGATGAGCAGTTCTTC	TRBJ2-1	few	-	TRBV11-2
CASSYYSGLARTGELFF	TGTGCCAGCAGTTACTATTCGGGACTAGCTCGCACCGGGGAGCTGTTTTTT	TRBJ2-2	few	TRBD2	TRBV6-5
CASGLTIQGTVNYGYTF	TGTGCTAGTGGTTTGACAATACAGGGGACAGTTAACTATGGCTACACCTTC	TRBJ1-2	few	TRBD1	TRBV12-5
CASRGQGVETQYF	TGTGCCAGCCGAGGACAGGGCGTGGAGACCCAGTACTTC	TRBJ2-5	few	TRBD1	TRBV5-8
CATSTRNTEAFF	TGTGCCACCAGCACTAGGAACACTGAAGCTTTCTTT	TRBJ1-1	-	-	TRBV15
CASSGEITEAFF	TGCGCCAGCAGCGGGGAAATCACTGAAGCTTTCTTT	TRBJ1-1	few	-	TRBV5-1